What follows are 21 T cell receptor beta chains derived from one specimen sequenced in a study of OX40 agonist ivuxolimab in advanced cancers. Receptor libraries were prepared by the immunoSEQ multiplex PCR assay. Not all clones reach the TCRdb copy of this immuneACCESS table, which keeps in-frame sequences only. Checked studies attribute under half of the gap to unresolved V genes and leave the rest unexplained. Across this sample there are 75,000 to 80,000 clones, with around 87% seen only once. 0.45% to 0.7% of the sample goes to the ten largest clones. The material was CD4+ or CD8+ T cells sorted from blood, obtained in a trial of the OX40 agonist ivuxolimab. These receptors were obtained from an adult with an advanced solid tumor such as melanoma, head and neck, liver or kidney cancer.

This clone was detected once. The chain joins TRBV19 to TRBJ2-7; 8 bases agree with TRBD2. The CDR3 totals 15 residues. Germline V gene sequence: CDR1 LNHDA, CDR2 SQIVND (reference sequence). After removal of 4 bases from V and 3 bases from J, the junction contained 8 bases not matched to a gene. CDR3 protein: CASSTHAGGSYEQYF. The CDR3 DNA follows: TGTGCCAGTAGTACCCACGCGGGAGGTAGCTACGAGCAGTACTTC. The whole variable domain, remainder taken from reference TRBV19 and TRBJ2-7, is DGGITQSPKYLFRKEGQNVTLSCEQNLNHDAMYWYRQDPGQGLRLIYYSQIVNDFQKGDIAEGYSVSREKKESFPLTVTSAQKNPTAFYLCASSTHAGGSYEQYFGPGTRLTVT.

The chain has TRBV2 and TRBJ1-5; 8 bases are a match to TRBD1. CDR1 is SNHLY and CDR2 is FYNNEI in the germline V gene. Unmatched junction bases numbered 5, after V lost 4 bases and J lost 6 bases. This CDR3 is built from 14 residues. For the CDR3, the DNA is TGTGCCAGCAGTGTAGGAACAGGGGGTCAGCCCCAGCATTTT. It encodes CASSVGTGGQPQHF. Complete variable domain (other parts from reference TRBV2 and TRBJ1-5): EPEVTQTPSHQVTQMGQEVILRCVPISNHLYFYWYRQILGQKVEFLVSFYNNEISEKSEIFDDQFSVERPDGSNFTLKIRSTKLEDSAMYFCASSVGTGGQPQHFGDGTRLSIL.

This chain uses TRBV21-1 with TRBJ2-2; no check of the table's D call, TRBD2, against the DNA was made. TRBV21-1 is noted as a pseudogene. This CDR3 is 13 amino acids long. The CDR3 protein is CASNGLAAGELFF. The CDR3, as DNA: TGTGCCAGCAACGGGCTAGCAGCCGGGGAGCTGTTTTTT.

The chain combines TRBV10-3 with TRBJ2-7; D may be TRBD1 (6 bases). The germline V gene has CDR1 ENHRY and CDR2 SYGVKD. The CDR3 is 15 residues long. Deletions cut 0 bases from V and 1 base from J, with 10 bases between. The CDR3 reads CAISESLTGSYEQYF. CDR3 bases: TGTGCCATCAGTGAGTCGCTGACAGGATCCTACGAGCAGTACTTC.

This clone came up once. This sequence joins TRBV7-2 and TRBJ1-1; D ambiguous. CDR1 is SGHTA, CDR2 FQGNSA, per germline. V was trimmed by 4 bases and J by 3 bases, leaving 6 bases between them. The CDR3 contains 12 residues. The CDR3 spells CASSWAYTEAFF. As DNA, the CDR3 is TGTGCCAGCAGCTGGGCATACACTGAAGCTTTCTTT.

The chain carries TRBV18 and TRBJ2-1; 11 bases map to TRBD2. The germline CDR1 and CDR2 sequences are KGHSH and LQKENI. The CDR3 is 16 amino acids. V trimming: 3 bases; J trimming: 7 bases; junction bases outside the gene matches: 8. CDR3 sequence: CASSPPSGRFKNEQFF. For the CDR3, the DNA is TGTGCCAGCTCACCCCCTAGCGGGAGGTTTAAAAATGAGCAGTTCTTC.

The V gene is TRBV25-1, the J gene TRBJ1-3; D is uncertain. CDR3 length: 16 residues. V lost 1 base and J 4 bases, leaving 14 bases between the germline ends. From germline, CDR1 is MGHDK and CDR2 SYGVNS. CDR3 region: CASSESMGVWGNTIYF. In nucleotides, the CDR3 is TGTGCCAGCAGTGAATCGATGGGAGTTTGGGGAAACACCATATATTTT. The full variable domain, its missing parts supplied by reference TRBV25-1 and TRBJ1-3, is EADIYQTPRYLVIGTGKKITLECSQTMGHDKMYWYQQDPGMELHLIHYSYGVNSTEKGDLSSESTVSRIRTEHFPLTLESARPSHTSQYLCASSESMGVWGNTIYFGEGSWLTVV.

The CDR3 protein is CASSSGLQNTEAFF. The CDR3 DNA follows: TGTGCCAGCAGTTCCGGACTCCAGAACACTGAAGCTTTCTTT. This chain uses TRBV27 with TRBJ1-1; D is undetermined. The CDR3 covers 14 residues. Per germline, CDR1 MNHEY and CDR2 SMNVEV (reference sequence). V was pared by 4 bases and J by 1 base, with 10 bases between.

V is TRBV5-1 and J is TRBJ2-3, with 7 positions matching TRBD2. V lost 4 bases to trimming and J lost 6 bases; unmatched junction nucleotides: 14. Germline CDR1 SGHRS, CDR2 YFSETQ. The CDR3 covers 16 residues. The DNA of the CDR3 is TGCGCCAGCAGCCCACCGTTGGATCTAGCGGCCGATACGCAGTATTTT. Its protein product is CASSPPLDLAADTQYF.

The chain uses TRBV7-8 and TRBJ2-2; D not resolved. The V gene lost 5 bases and the J gene lost 5 bases, with 18 bases spanning the gap. Germline assignment: CDR1 SGHVS and CDR2 FQNEAQ. The length of the CDR3 is 16 residues. The CDR3 loop reads CASSLQAGRNTGELFF. For the CDR3, the DNA is TGTGCCAGCAGCCTGCAAGCCGGAAGAAATACCGGGGAGCTGTTTTTT.

The CDR3 nucleotides read TGTGCCAGCAGCCAAGAAGCACGGACTAATCAGCCCCAGCATTTT. Amino acid sequence: CASSQEARTNQPQHF. This chain connects TRBV4-2 to TRBJ1-5, with D uncertain. The CDR3 has 15 residues. The germline V gene encodes CDR1 LGHNA and CDR2 YNFKEQ. Between the trimmed V and J ends, which lost 0 bases and 4 bases, there was a span of 10 bases.

This chain joins TRBV10-2 and TRBJ2-7; D not resolved. Between the trimmed V and J ends, which lost 4 bases and 2 bases, there was a span of 3 bases. Germline V CDR1 and CDR2: WSHSY, SAAADI. There are 11 residues in the CDR3. The CDR3 loop reads CASSGAYEQYF. The CDR3 DNA reads as TGCGCCAGCAGTGGAGCCTACGAGCAGTACTTC.

This CDR3 is CASSASKLDTQYF. The CDR3 DNA reads TGTGCCAGTAGTGCGTCGAAGTTAGATACGCAGTATTTT. The rearrangement joins TRBV19 to TRBJ2-3; D gene uncertain. The CDR3 is 13 residues long. V lost 5 bases to trimming and J lost 5 bases, with 11 bases between them. The germline CDR1 and CDR2 sequences are LNHDA and SQIVND (reference sequence).

J is TRBJ2-1 and V is TRBV5-1; 9 bases line up with TRBD1. With V trimmed by 3 bases and J by 5 bases, 3 bases remained unmatched. This CDR3 has 14 amino acids. Germline V gives CDR1 SGHRS, CDR2 YFSETQ. The CDR3 loop reads CASSWDREDNEQFF. CDR3 coding DNA: TGCGCCAGCAGCTGGGACAGGGAGGACAATGAGCAGTTCTTC. The full variable domain, its missing parts supplied by reference TRBV5-1 and TRBJ2-1, is KAGVTQTPRYLIKTRGQQVTLSCSPISGHRSVSWYQQTPGQGLQFLFEYFSETQRNKGNFPGRFSGRQFSNSRSEMNVSTLELGDSALYLCASSWDREDNEQFFGPGTRLTVL.

The V gene is TRBV2, the J gene TRBJ2-7; D perhaps matches TRBD2 (6 bases). CDR1 and CDR2 from the germline V gene are SNHLY and FYNNEI. CDR3 length: 16 amino acids. The V end was cut by 2 bases, the J end by 0 bases, with 14 bases between. The CDR3 protein is CASSEIGWGGSYEQYF. CDR3 DNA: TGTGCCAGCAGTGAAATTGGCTGGGGAGGCTCCTACGAGCAGTACTTC.

J is TRBJ2-3 and V is TRBV19; 13 bases fit TRBD2. J was trimmed by 0 bases and V by 6 bases; bases with no gene match: 15. The CDR3 is made up of 20 amino acids. Per the germline V gene, CDR1 is LNHDA and CDR2 is SQIVND (reference sequence). The CDR3 coding sequence is TGTGCCAGTAGCAAAATCGGGACTAGCGGGGACTTAACCAGCACAGATACGCAGTATTTT. Translating it yields CASSKIGTSGDLTSTDTQYF.

In this sample, this clone turned up once. The chain has TRBV10-2 and TRBJ1-5, with TRBD1 as a possible D gene (6 bases). Trimming left V 0 bases short and J 3 bases short, with 9 bases between. CDR1 is WSHSY, CDR2 SAAADI, per germline. This CDR3 contains 15 residues. The CDR3 loop reads CASSESGQLNQPQHF. The CDR3 DNA follows: TGCGCCAGCAGTGAGTCCGGACAGCTCAATCAGCCCCAGCATTTT.

V and J are TRBV6-6 and TRBJ1-1; D is uncertain. CDR3 size: 14 residues. The germline V gene encodes CDR1 MNHNY and CDR2 SVGAGI (reference sequence). V was trimmed by 7 bases and J by 1 base, leaving 13 bases between them. The CDR3 here is CASTNGRGNTEAFF. CDR3 coding DNA: TGTGCCAGCACCAATGGACGGGGGAACACTGAAGCTTTCTTT.

In regard to this clone: The junction differs from germline at one of its ends, possibly a read error. The chain joins TRBV7-7 to TRBJ2-5, with D possibly being TRBD2 (6 bases). Germline V gives CDR1 SSHAT, CDR2 FNYEAQ (reference sequence). The CDR3 spans 14 residues. Written as DNA, the CDR3 is TGTGCTAGCAGCTTAGGTGCTAGCGATGAGACCCAGTACTTC. Translation gives CASSLGASDETQYF.

The chain has TRBV5-1 and TRBJ1-2, with a weak D call TRBD1 (6 bases). The CDR3 loop spans 15 amino acids. CDR1 is SGHRS, CDR2 YFSETQ, per germline. V lost 0 bases and J lost 5, with 14 bases in between. The CDR3 nucleotides are TGCGCCAGCAGCTTGGAGGCGGGGGCCTCGTATGGCTACACCTTC. As protein: CASSLEAGASYGYTF.

The chain uses TRBV4-1 and TRBJ1-2; weak D call: TRBD1 (5 bases). CDR1 is MGHRA, CDR2 YSYEKL, per germline. CDR3 size: 16 residues. V lost 1 base to trimming and J lost 7 bases, with 19 bases between them. CDR3 DNA: TGCGCCAGCAGCCAAGTCAATCCAGGGTTAAGGAGTGGCTACACCTTC. As protein: CASSQVNPGLRSGYTF.